The TCR beta chain under discussion was sequenced for a study of cytomegalovirus exposure and HLA in healthy donors. Regarding the study as a whole: Most TCR sequences were rare, but some public TCRs occurred in many donors. Because they were indistinguishable, some V segments, including TRBV6-2 and TRBV6-3, were excluded.

Concerning this clone itself: Antigen specificity is unknown.

Primers: 60 Vbeta forward and 13 Jbeta reverse. Sequenced by immunoSEQ multiplex PCR; TCRdb stores in-frame clones only, minus some. Of about 120,000 clones in the sample, over 65% were seen once. Germline V lookup: CDR1 SQVTM, CDR2 ANQGSEA. With V trimmed by 5 bases and J by 0 bases, 2 bases remained unmatched. This CDR3 contains 13 residues. This clonotype was sampled from a young man in good health and CMV-seronegative. The sequenced material came from PBMCs. V and J are TRBV29-1 and TRBJ1-1, with 8 positions matching TRBD1. The CDR3 sequence is CSVRTGMNTEAFF. The CDR3 region has the DNA TGCAGCGTTAGGACAGGGATGAACACTGAAGCTTTCTTT.